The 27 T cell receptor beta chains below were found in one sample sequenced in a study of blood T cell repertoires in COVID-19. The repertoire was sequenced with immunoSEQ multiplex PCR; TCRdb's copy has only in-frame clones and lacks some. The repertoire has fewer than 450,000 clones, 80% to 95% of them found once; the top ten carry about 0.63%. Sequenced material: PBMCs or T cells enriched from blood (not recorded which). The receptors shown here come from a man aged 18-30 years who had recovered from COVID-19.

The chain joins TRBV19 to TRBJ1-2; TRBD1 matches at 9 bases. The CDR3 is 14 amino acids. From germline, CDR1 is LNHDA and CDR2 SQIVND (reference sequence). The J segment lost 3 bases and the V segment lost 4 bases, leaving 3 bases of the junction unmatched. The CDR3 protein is CASSSWDRDYGYTF. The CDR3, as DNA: TGTGCCAGTAGTAGTTGGGACAGGGACTATGGCTACACCTTC.

This CDR3 reads CASSAREGVLNYGYTF. CDR3 coding DNA: TGTGCCAGCAGCGCTCGGGAGGGTGTACTTAACTATGGCTACACCTTC. The chain recombines TRBV5-4 with TRBJ1-2; D remains unclear. Trimming removed 4 bases from V and 1 base from J, with 17 bases in between. This CDR3 contains 16 residues. Per germline, CDR1 SGHNT and CDR2 YYREEE (reference sequence).

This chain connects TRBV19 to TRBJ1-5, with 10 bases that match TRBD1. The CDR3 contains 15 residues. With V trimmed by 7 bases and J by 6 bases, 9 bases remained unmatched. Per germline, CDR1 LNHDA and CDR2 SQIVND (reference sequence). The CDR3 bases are TGTGCCAGTACGCATGGTGGGACAGGGGCTCAGCCCCAGCATTTT. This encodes CASTHGGTGAQPQHF.

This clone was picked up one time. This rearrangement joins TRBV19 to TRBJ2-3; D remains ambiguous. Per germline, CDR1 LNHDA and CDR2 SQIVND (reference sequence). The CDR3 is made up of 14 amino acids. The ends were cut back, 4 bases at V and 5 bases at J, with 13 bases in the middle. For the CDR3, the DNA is TGTGCCAGTAGTAGCTCCAACACGATAGATACGCAGTATTTT. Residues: CASSSSNTIDTQYF.

The CDR3 reads CASRDRSTYDVEQYF. For the CDR3, the DNA is TGTGCCAGCAGGGACAGATCCACCTACGATGTGGAGCAGTACTTC. The rearrangement joins TRBV2 to TRBJ2-7, with D maybe TRBD1 (6 bases). Per the germline V gene, CDR1 is SNHLY and CDR2 is FYNNEI. V lost 6 bases, J lost 7 bases, and 22 bases lay in between. The CDR3 has 15 residues. The whole variable domain, filled in from reference TRBV2 and TRBJ2-7, reads EPEVTQTPSHQVTQMGQEVILRCVPISNHLYFYWYRQILGQKVEFLVSFYNNEISEKSEIFDDQFSVERPDGSNFTLKIRSTKLEDSAMYFCASRDRSTYDVEQYFGPGTRLTVT.

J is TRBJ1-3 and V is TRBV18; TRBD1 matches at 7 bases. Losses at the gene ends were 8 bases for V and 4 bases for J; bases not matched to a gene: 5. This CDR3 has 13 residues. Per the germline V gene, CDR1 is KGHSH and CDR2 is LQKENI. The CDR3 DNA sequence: TGTGCCAGCCGACAGGGCGAAGGAAACACCATATATTTT. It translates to CASRQGEGNTIYF.

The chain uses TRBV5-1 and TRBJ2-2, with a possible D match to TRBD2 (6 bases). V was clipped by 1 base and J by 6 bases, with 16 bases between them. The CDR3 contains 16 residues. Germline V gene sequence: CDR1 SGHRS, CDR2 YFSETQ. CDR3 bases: TGCGCCAGCAGCTTGAGGACGGGGGTCGTCCCCGGGGAGCTGTTTTTT. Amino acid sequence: CASSLRTGVVPGELFF.

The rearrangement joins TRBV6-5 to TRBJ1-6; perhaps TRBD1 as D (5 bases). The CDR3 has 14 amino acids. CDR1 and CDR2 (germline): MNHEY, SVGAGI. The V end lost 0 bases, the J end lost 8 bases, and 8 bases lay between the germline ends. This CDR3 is CASSYSDTDSPLHF. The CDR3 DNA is TGTGCCAGCAGTTACTCGGACACTGATTCACCCCTCCACTTT.

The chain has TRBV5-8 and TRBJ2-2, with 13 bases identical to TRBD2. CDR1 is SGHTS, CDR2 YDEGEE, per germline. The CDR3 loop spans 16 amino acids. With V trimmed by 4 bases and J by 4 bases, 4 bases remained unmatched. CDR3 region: CASSIGTSGVTGELFF. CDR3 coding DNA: TGTGCCAGCAGCATCGGGACTAGCGGGGTCACCGGGGAGCTGTTTTTT.

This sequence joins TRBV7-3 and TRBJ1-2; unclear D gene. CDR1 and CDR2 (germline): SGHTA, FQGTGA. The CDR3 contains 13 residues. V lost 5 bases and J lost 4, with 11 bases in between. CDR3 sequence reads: CASSRTGVYGYTF. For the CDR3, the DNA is TGTGCCAGCAGCAGAACGGGAGTCTATGGCTACACCTTC.

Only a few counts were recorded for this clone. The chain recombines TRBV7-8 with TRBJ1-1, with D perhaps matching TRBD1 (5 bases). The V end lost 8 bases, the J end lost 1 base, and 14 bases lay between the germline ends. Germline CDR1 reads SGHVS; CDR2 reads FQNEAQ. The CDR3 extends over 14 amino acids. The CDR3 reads CASCQWGWNTEAFF. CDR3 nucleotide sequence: TGTGCCAGCTGCCAGTGGGGCTGGAACACTGAAGCTTTCTTT.

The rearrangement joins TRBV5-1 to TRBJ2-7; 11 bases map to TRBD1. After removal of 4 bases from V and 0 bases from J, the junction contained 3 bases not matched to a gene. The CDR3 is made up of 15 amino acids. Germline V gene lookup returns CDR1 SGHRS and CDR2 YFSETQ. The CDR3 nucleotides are TGCGCCAGCAGCGGGGACAGGGGGAGCTCCTACGAGCAGTACTTC. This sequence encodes CASSGDRGSSYEQYF.

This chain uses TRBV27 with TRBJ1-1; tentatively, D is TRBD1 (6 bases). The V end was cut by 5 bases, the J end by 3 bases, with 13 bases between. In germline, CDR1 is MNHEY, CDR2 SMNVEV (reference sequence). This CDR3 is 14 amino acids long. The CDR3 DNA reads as TGTGCCAGCAGTCACAGGGCTTCTGACACTGAAGCTTTCTTT. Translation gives CASSHRASDTEAFF.

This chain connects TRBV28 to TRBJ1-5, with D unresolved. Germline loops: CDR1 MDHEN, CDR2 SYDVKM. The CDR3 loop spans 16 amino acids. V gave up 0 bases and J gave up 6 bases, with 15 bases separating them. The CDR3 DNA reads TGTGCCAGCAGTTTATGGAGTGTGGAGAGGGTTCAGCCCCAGCATTTT. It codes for CASSLWSVERVQPQHF.

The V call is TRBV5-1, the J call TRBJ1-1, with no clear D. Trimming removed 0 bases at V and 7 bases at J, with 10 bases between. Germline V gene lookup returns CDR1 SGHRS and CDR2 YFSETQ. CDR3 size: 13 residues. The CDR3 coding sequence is TGCGCCAGCAGCTTGGGACAACAAGTTGAAGCTTTCTTT. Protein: CASSLGQQVEAFF. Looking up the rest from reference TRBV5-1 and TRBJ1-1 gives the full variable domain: KAGVTQTPRYLIKTRGQQVTLSCSPISGHRSVSWYQQTPGQGLQFLFEYFSETQRNKGNFPGRFSGRQFSNSRSEMNVSTLELGDSALYLCASSLGQQVEAFFGQGTRLTVV.

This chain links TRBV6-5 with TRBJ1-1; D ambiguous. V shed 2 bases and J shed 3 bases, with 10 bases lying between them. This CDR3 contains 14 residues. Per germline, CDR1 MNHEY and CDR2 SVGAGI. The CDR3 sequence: CASSYAAEYTEAFF. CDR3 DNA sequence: TGTGCCAGCAGTTACGCGGCGGAATACACTGAAGCTTTCTTT.

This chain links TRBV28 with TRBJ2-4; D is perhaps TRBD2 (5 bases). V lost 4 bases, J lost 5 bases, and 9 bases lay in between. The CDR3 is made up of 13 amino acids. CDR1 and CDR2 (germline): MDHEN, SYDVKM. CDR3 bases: TGTGCCAGCAGTTCCGGGAACGAAAACATTCAGTACTTC. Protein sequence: CASSSGNENIQYF.

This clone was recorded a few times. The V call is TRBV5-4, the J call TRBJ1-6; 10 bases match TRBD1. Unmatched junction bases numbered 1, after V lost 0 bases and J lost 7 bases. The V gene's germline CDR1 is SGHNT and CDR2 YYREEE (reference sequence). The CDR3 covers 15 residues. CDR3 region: CASSLAGQGNSPLHF. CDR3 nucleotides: TGTGCCAGCAGCTTGGCGGGACAGGGGAATTCACCCCTCCACTTT.

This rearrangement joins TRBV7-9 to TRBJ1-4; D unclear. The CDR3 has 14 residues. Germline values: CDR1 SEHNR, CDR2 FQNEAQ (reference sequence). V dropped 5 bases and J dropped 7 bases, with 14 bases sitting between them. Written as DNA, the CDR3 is TGTGCCAGCAGCCCTCCTGTACCGGGTGAAAAACTGTTTTTT. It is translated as CASSPPVPGEKLFF.

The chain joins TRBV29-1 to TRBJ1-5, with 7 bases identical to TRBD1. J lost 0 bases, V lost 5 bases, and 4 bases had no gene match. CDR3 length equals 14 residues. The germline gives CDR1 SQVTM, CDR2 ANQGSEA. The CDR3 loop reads CSVSGTDSNQPQHF. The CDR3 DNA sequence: TGCAGCGTTTCCGGGACAGATAGCAATCAGCCCCAGCATTTT.

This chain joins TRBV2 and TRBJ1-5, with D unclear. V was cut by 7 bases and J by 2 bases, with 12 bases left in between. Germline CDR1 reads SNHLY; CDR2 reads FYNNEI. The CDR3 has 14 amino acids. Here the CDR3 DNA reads TGTGCCAGCACATTACGCGTAGGCAATCAGCCCCAGCATTTT. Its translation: CASTLRVGNQPQHF.

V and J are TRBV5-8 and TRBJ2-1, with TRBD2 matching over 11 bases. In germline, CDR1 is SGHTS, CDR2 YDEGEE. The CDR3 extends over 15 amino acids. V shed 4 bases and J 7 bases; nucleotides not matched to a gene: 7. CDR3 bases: TGTGCCAGCAGCCCGACTAGCGGGATATCTAATGAGCAGTTCTTC. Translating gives CASSPTSGISNEQFF.

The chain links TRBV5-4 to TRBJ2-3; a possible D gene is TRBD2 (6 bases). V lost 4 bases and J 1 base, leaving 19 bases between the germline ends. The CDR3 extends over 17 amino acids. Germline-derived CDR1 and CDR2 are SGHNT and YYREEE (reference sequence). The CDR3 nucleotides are TGTGCCAGCAGCAACCCACCAACCGGGACTGGCACAGATACGCAGTATTTT. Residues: CASSNPPTGTGTDTQYF.

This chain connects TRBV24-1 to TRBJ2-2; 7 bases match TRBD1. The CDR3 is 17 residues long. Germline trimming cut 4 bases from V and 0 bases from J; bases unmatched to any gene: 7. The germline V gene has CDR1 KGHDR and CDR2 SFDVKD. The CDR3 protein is CATSDRTGTANTGELFF. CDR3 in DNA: TGTGCCACCAGTGACCGCACCGGGACAGCGAACACCGGGGAGCTGTTTTTT.

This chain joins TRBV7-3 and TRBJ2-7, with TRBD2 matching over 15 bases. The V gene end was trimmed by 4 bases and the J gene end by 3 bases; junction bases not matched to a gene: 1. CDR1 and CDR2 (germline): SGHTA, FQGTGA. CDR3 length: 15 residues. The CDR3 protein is CASSWTSGGDYEQYF. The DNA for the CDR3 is TGTGCCAGCAGCTGGACTAGCGGGGGGGACTACGAGCAGTACTTC.

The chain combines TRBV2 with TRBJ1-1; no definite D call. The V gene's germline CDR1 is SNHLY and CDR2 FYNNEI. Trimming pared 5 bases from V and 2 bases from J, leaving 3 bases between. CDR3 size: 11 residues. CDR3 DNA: TGTGCCAGCAGTTTAAACACTGAAGCTTTCTTT. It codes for CASSLNTEAFF.

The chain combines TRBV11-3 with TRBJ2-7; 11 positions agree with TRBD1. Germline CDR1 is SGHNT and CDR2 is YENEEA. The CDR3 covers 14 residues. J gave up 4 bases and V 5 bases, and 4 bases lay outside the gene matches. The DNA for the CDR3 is TGTGCCAGCAGCATCGGACAGGGGGCTTACGAGCAGTACTTC. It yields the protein CASSIGQGAYEQYF.